This TCR beta chain comes out of a study of radiation and T cells in renal cell carcinoma. Findings of the study overall: Compared with controls, irradiated tumors showed greater TCR clonality.

Here immunoSEQ multiplex PCR was the method, and the copy in TCRdb shows in-frame clones only, minus some. Of under 25,000 clones in the sample, 55% to 80% were seen once. With regard to this clone: Its antigen remains unidentified.

Treatment defined: 15 Gy SBRT to primary tumor, nephrectomy 4 weeks later. Nephrectomy followed 15 Gy stereotactic body radiation by 4 weeks. Losses at the gene ends were 3 bases for V and 3 bases for J; bases not matched to a gene: 6. This CDR3 has 15 residues. The germline gives CDR1 SGHRS, CDR2 YFSETQ. The rearrangement uses TRBV5-1 and TRBJ2-3; 8 nucleotides match TRBD2. The receptor comes from a woman in her 70s with renal cell carcinoma. The input for sequencing was tumor tissue, taken from a patient whose treatment included radiotherapy and nephrectomy. CDR3 in amino acids: CASSWRGESTDTQYF. CDR3 DNA sequence: TGCGCCAGCAGCTGGCGGGGGGAAAGTACAGATACGCAGTATTTT.